The source of this T cell receptor (beta chain) is a study of OX40 agonist ivuxolimab in advanced cancers. Study in general: Melanoma, hepatocellular carcinoma, head and neck or renal cell cancer occurred in dose-escalation patients. Of mixed ages from about 23 to 85 and averaging approximately 60 years, the group was about 80% male. Previous treatment with anti-PD-1, anti-PD-L1 or anti-CTLA-4 therapy was allowed; 40% had received some.

General study results and limits: Some nonresponders also had low normalized T-cell clonal expansion.

CDR1 is GTSNPN and CDR2 is SVGIG in the germline V gene (reference sequence). The CDR3 totals 13 residues. The V and J ends lost 3 bases and 0 bases respectively, with 8 bases between them. Sequenced by immunoSEQ multiplex PCR; TCRdb stores in-frame clones only, minus some. The sample lists 20,000 to 25,000 clones; about 87% were seen once. Points on this clone: Its antigen remains unknown. This sample includes further DNA sequences coding for the same CDR3.

Sequencing was performed on CD4+ or CD8+ T cells sorted from blood, taken in a trial of the OX40 agonist ivuxolimab. The V and J genes are TRBV30 and TRBJ1-1; possibly TRBD1 for D (5 bases). The source of this sequence is an adult with an advanced solid tumor such as melanoma, head and neck, liver or kidney cancer. The CDR3 protein is CAWRQGLNTEAFF. The CDR3 coding sequence is TGTGCCTGGAGGCAGGGCCTGAACACTGAAGCTTTCTTT.